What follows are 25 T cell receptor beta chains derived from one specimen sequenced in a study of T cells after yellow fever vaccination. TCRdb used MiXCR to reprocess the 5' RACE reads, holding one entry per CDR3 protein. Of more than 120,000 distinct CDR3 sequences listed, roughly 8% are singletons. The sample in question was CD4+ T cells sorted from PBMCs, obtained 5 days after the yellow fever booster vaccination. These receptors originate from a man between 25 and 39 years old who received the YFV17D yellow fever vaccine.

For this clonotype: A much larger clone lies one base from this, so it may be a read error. The CDR3 region has the DNA TGTGCCAGCCGGGGGGACTTTCGCAAAAACATTCAGTACTTC. Amino acid sequence: CASRGDFRKNIQYF. The rearrangement joins TRBV6-1 to TRBJ2-4, with 7 positions matching TRBD2. V gave up 8 bases and J gave up 3 bases; unmatched junction bases: 7. CDR1 MNHNS and CDR2 SASEGT come from the germline V gene. The CDR3 has 14 amino acids.

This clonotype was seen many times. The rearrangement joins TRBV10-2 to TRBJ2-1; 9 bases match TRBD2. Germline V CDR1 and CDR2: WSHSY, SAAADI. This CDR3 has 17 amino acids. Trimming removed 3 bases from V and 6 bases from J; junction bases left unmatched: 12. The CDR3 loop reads CASSDPFGAGGANEQFF. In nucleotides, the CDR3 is TGCGCCAGCAGTGACCCTTTCGGAGCGGGAGGTGCCAATGAGCAGTTCTTC.

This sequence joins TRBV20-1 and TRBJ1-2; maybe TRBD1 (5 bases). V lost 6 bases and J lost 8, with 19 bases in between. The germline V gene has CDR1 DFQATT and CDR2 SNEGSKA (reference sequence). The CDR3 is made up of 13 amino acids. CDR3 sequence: CSARRADKEGYTF. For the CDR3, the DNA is TGCAGTGCGCGGAGAGCGGACAAGGAGGGCTACACCTTC.

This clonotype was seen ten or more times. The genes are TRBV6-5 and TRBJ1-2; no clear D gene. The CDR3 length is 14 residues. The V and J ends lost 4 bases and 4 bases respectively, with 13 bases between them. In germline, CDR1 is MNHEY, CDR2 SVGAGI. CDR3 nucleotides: TGTGCCAGCAGTTCCCCTCCAGAGGTCTATGGCTACACCTTC. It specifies CASSSPPEVYGYTF.

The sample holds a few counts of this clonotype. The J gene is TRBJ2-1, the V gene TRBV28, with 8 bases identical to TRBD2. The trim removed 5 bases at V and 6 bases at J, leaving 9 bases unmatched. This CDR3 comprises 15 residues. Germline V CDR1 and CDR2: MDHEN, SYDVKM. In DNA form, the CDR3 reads TGTGCCAGCAGTAAAGCGGGAGTTTCGCTCAATGAGCAGTTCTTC. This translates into CASSKAGVSLNEQFF.

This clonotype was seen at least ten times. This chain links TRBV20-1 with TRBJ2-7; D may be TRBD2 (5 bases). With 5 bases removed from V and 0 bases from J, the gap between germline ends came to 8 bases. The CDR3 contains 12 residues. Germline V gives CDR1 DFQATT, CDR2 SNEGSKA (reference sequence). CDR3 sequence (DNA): TGCAGTGCTGTAGGACTCTCCTACGAGCAGTACTTC. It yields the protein CSAVGLSYEQYF.

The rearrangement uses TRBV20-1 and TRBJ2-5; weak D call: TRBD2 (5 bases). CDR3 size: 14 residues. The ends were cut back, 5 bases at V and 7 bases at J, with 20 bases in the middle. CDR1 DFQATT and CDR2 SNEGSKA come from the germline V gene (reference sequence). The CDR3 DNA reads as TGCAGTGCTTTTCACGAAGACCCCGCGGGGACCCAGTACTTC. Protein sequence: CSAFHEDPAGTQYF.

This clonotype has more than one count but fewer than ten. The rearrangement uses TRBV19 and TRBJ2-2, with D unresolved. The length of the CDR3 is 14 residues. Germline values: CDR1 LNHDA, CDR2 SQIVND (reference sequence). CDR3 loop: CASRWLANTGELFF. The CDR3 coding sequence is TGTGCATCAAGGTGGCTCGCGAACACCGGGGAGCTGTTTTTT.

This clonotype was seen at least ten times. CDR3 DNA: TGTGCCAGCAGTTGGGGCGGGAGCTCTGGAAACACCATATATTTT. It yields the protein CASSWGGSSGNTIYF. This chain uses TRBV12-3 or TRBV12-4 with TRBJ1-3, with D tentatively TRBD1 (5 bases). CDR3 length equals 15 residues. Trimming stripped 4 bases from V and 0 bases from J, with 10 bases between.

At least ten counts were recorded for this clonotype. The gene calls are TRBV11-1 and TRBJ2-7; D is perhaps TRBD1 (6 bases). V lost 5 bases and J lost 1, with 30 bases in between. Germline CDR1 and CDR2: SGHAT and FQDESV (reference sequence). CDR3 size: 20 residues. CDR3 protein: CASSLTSGQGLVEVSYEQYF. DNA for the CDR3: TGTGCCAGCAGCCTCACTTCGGGGCAGGGGTTAGTCGAGGTGTCCTACGAGCAGTACTTC.

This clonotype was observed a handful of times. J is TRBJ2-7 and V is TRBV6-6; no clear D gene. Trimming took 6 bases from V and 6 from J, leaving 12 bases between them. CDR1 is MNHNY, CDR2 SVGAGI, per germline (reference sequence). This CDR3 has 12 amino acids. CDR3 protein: CASSRLWAEQYF. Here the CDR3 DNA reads TGTGCCAGCAGCCGCCTTTGGGCCGAGCAGTACTTC.

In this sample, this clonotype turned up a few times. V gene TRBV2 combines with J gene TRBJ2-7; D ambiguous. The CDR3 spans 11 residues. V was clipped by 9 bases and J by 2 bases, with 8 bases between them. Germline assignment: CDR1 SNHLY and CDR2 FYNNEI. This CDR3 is CASVSAYEQYF. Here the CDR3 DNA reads TGTGCCAGTGTCTCGGCCTACGAGCAGTACTTC.

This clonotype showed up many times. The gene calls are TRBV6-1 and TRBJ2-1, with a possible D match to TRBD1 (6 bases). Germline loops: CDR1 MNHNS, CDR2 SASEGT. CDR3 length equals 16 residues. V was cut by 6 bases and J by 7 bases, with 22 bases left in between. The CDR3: CASSDRTASNGNEQFF. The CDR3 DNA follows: TGTGCCAGCAGCGATCGGACAGCCTCCAATGGGAATGAGCAGTTCTTC.

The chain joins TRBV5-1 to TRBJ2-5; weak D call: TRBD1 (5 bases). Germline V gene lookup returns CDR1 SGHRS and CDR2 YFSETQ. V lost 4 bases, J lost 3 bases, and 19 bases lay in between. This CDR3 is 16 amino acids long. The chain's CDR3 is CASSRGTWVQEETQYF. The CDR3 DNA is TGCGCCAGCAGCAGAGGCACCTGGGTACAGGAAGAGACCCAGTACTTC.

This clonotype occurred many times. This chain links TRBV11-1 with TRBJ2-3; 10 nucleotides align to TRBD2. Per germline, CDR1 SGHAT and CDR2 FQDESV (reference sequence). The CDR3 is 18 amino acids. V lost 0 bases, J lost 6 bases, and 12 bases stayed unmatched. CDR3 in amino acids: CASSLARRVPSGSDTQYF. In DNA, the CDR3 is TGTGCCAGCAGCTTAGCGCGAAGGGTTCCTAGCGGGAGTGATACGCAGTATTTT.

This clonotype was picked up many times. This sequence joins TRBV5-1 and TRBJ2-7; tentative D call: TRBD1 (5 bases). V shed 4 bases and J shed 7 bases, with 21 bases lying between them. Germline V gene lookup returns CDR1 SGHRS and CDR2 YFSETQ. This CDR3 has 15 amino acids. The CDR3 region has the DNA TGCGCCAGCAGCCCTACGACCCAGGGTTGGGGTGAGCAGTACTTC. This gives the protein CASSPTTQGWGEQYF.

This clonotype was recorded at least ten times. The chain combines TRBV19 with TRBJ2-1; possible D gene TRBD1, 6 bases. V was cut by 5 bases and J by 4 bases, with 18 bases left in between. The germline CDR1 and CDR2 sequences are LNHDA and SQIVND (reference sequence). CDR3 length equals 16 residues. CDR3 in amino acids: CASSGLDRGLYNEQFF. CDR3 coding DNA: TGTGCCAGTAGTGGACTGGACAGAGGTCTTTACAATGAGCAGTTCTTC.

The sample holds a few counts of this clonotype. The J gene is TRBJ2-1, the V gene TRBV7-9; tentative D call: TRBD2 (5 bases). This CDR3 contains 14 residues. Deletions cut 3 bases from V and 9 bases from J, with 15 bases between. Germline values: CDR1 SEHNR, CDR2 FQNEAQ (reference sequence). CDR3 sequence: CASSLTLEVTEQFF. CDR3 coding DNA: TGTGCCAGCAGCTTGACCCTGGAGGTGACTGAGCAGTTCTTC.

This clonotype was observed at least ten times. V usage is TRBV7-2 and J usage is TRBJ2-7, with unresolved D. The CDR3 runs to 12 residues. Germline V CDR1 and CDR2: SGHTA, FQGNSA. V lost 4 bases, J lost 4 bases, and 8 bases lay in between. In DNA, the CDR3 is TGTGCCAGCAGCTACGACCAATACGAGCAGTACTTC. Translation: CASSYDQYEQYF. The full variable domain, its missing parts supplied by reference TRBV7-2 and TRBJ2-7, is GAGVSQSPSNKVTEKGKDVELRCDPISGHTALYWYRQSLGQGLEFLIYFQGNSAPDKSGLPSDRFSAERTGGSVSTLTIQRTQQEDSAVYLCASSYDQYEQYFGPGTRLTVT.

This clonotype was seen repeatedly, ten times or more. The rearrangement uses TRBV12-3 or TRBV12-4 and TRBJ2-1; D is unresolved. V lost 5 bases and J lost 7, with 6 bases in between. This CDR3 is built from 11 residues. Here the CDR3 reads CASSQKNEQFF. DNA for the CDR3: TGTGCCAGCAGTCAAAAAAATGAGCAGTTCTTC.

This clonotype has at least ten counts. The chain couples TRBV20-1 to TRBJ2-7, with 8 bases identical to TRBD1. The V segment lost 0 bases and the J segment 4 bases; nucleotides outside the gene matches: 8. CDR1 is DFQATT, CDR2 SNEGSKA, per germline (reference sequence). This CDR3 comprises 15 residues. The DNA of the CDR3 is TGCAGTGCTAGAGATCCGCGGACAGGGAGTTACGAGCAGTACTTC. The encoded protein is CSARDPRTGSYEQYF.

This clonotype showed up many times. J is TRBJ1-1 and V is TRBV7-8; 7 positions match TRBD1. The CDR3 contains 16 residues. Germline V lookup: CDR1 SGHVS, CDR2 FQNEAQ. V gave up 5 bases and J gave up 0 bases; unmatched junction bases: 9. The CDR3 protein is CASSPKDRLLNTEAFF. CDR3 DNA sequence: TGTGCCAGCAGCCCCAAGGACAGGTTGCTGAACACTGAAGCTTTCTTT.

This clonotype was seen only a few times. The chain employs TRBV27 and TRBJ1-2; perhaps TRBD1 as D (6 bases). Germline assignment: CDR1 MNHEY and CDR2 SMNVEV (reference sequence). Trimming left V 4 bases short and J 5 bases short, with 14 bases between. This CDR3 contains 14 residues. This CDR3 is CASSSRGYSYGYTF. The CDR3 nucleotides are TGTGCCAGCAGTTCCAGGGGTTACTCTTATGGCTACACCTTC.

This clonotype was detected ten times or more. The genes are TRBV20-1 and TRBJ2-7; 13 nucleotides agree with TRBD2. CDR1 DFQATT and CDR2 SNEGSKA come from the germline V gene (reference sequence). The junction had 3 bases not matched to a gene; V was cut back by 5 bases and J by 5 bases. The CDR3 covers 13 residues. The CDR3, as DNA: TGCAGTGCTTGGACTAGCGGGAGCCACGAGCAGTACTTC. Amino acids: CSAWTSGSHEQYF.

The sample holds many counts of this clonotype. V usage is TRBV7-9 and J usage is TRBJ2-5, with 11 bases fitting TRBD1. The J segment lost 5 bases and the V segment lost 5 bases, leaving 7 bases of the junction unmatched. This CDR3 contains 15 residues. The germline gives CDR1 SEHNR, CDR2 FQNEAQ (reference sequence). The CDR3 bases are TGTGCCAGCAGCCCTCCCGGGACAGGGGGTGAGACCCAGTACTTC. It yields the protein CASSPPGTGGETQYF.